The 23 T cell receptor beta chains below all came from one sample that was sequenced in a study of shared clonotypes between healthy human individuals. CD45RO-negative CD8 cells positively selected for CCR7 made up the naive population, which excluded terminally differentiated effector memory CD45RA+ cells. Clones were sequenced by immunoSEQ multiplex PCR, and TCRdb holds only the in-frame ones, with some missing. There are about 2 million clones in the sample; about 95% occur only once, and around 1.2% lies in the top ten. Sequencing was performed on naive CD8+ T cells sorted from blood. These receptors all stem from a man in his late teens or twenties in good health.

Comment on this clone: This same CDR3 is encoded by further DNA sequences in the sample. The V gene is TRBV27, the J gene TRBJ2-7; the D is unclear. Trimming took off 5 bases at V and 0 bases at J, with 5 bases between the two ends. Germline values: CDR1 MNHEY, CDR2 SMNVEV (reference sequence). This CDR3 comprises 12 residues. The CDR3 here is CASSADSYEQYF. The CDR3 nucleotides read TGTGCCAGCAGTGCGGACTCCTACGAGCAGTACTTC.

V usage is TRBV2 and J usage is TRBJ2-2, with 7 bases lining up with TRBD1. CDR3 length: 14 amino acids. CDR1 is SNHLY and CDR2 is FYNNEI in the germline V gene. Trimming cost V 6 bases and J 3 bases; bases outside gene matches: 4. CDR3 bases: TGTGCCAGCAGGTGGACAGGTTACACCGGGGAGCTGTTTTTT. It codes for CASRWTGYTGELFF. The whole variable domain, filled in from reference TRBV2 and TRBJ2-2, reads EPEVTQTPSHQVTQMGQEVILRCVPISNHLYFYWYRQILGQKVEFLVSFYNNEISEKSEIFDDQFSVERPDGSNFTLKIRSTKLEDSAMYFCASRWTGYTGELFFGEGSRLTVL.

As concerns this clone: Different DNA sequences within this sample yield the same CDR3. The genes are TRBV7-9 and TRBJ2-5, with 10 bases lining up with TRBD1. Germline CDR1 is SEHNR and CDR2 is FQNEAQ (reference sequence). The CDR3 covers 14 residues. The J segment lost 3 bases and the V segment lost 5 bases, leaving 3 bases of the junction unmatched. In DNA, the CDR3 is TGTGCCAGCAGCGCAGGGACAGGGGAAGAGACCCAGTACTTC. This sequence encodes CASSAGTGEETQYF.

A note on this clone: In the same sample, other DNA sequences code for this CDR3. The rearrangement links TRBV11-2 to TRBJ2-7; weak D call: TRBD2 (7 bases). V lost 3 bases, J lost 4 bases, and 10 bases lay in between. CDR3 size: 13 residues. CDR1 is SGHAT, CDR2 FQNNGV, per germline. The CDR3 coding sequence is TGTGCCAGCAGCTTGGAGGGGGGGTACGAGCAGTACTTC. Translating gives CASSLEGGYEQYF.

The chain joins TRBV7-6 to TRBJ1-2, with TRBD1 matching 10 bases. Losses at the gene ends were 5 bases for V and 7 bases for J; bases not matched to a gene: 4. Germline CDR1 SGHVS, CDR2 FNYEAQ. The CDR3 extends over 13 amino acids. CDR3 in amino acids: CASSLTGGGGYTF. In DNA, the CDR3 is TGTGCCAGCAGCCTGACAGGGGGCGGTGGCTACACCTTC.

The CDR3 region is CASSLGGGFGNQPQHF. CDR3 DNA sequence: TGTGCCAGCAGCTTAGGCGGGGGCTTTGGCAATCAGCCCCAGCATTTT. The rearrangement joins TRBV11-2 to TRBJ1-5, with D perhaps TRBD1 (6 bases). Trimming pared 1 base from V and 2 bases from J, leaving 12 bases between. Germline-derived CDR1 and CDR2 are SGHAT and FQNNGV. The CDR3 runs 16 residues.

The chain is built from TRBV7-2 and TRBJ1-1; 8 positions match TRBD1. Germline CDR1 and CDR2: SGHTA and FQGNSA. CDR3 length: 15 amino acids. Losses at the gene ends were 6 bases for V and 0 bases for J; bases not matched to a gene: 6. The CDR3 is CASRLRQGMNTEAFF. The CDR3 DNA sequence: TGTGCCAGCAGACTTAGACAGGGGATGAACACTGAAGCTTTCTTT. Based on the CDR3 plus reference TRBV7-2 and TRBJ1-1, the full variable domain is GAGVSQSPSNKVTEKGKDVELRCDPISGHTALYWYRQSLGQGLEFLIYFQGNSAPDKSGLPSDRFSAERTGGSVSTLTIQRTQQEDSAVYLCASRLRQGMNTEAFFGQGTRLTVV.

This chain joins TRBV6-5 and TRBJ2-3, with 7 bases identical to TRBD1. This CDR3 has 12 residues. With 6 bases clipped from V and 5 bases from J, the junction kept 2 bases outside the gene matches. Germline CDR1 MNHEY, CDR2 SVGAGI. CDR3 nucleotide sequence: TGTGCCAGCAGGTCAGGGGGAGATACGCAGTATTTT. The encoded protein is CASRSGGDTQYF.

This chain links TRBV28 with TRBJ2-3, with unresolved D. CDR3 length equals 12 residues. Germline CDR1 is MDHEN and CDR2 is SYDVKM. V was pared by 5 bases and J by 6 bases, with 9 bases between. The CDR3 loop is CASSPIGDTQYF. CDR3 coding DNA: TGTGCCAGCAGTCCTATAGGGGATACGCAGTATTTT.

This sequence joins TRBV19 and TRBJ1-6; D not certain. This CDR3 region has 12 residues. In germline, CDR1 is LNHDA, CDR2 SQIVND (reference sequence). V dropped 5 bases and J dropped 8 bases, with 7 bases sitting between them. This chain's CDR3 is CASSHGYSPLHF. The DNA of the CDR3 is TGTGCCAGTAGTCACGGTTATTCACCCCTCCACTTT.

V and J are TRBV9 and TRBJ2-7; 9 nucleotides agree with TRBD2. Germline-derived CDR1 and CDR2 are SGDLS and YYNGEE. Trimming removed 4 bases from V and 3 bases from J; junction bases left unmatched: 14. This CDR3 is built from 17 residues. The CDR3 protein is CASSTPGIWRGGYEQYF. CDR3 nucleotide sequence: TGTGCCAGCAGCACACCCGGAATATGGCGGGGGGGCTACGAGCAGTACTTC.

The gene calls are TRBV7-2 and TRBJ2-7; 9 bases fit TRBD2. Germline lookup yields CDR1 SGHTA and CDR2 FQGNSA. Unmatched junction bases numbered 4, after V lost 1 base and J lost 3 bases. The CDR3 has 15 amino acids. In DNA, the CDR3 is TGTGCCAGCAGCTTAGGGCGGGAGGGAATCTACGAGCAGTACTTC. Translated: CASSLGREGIYEQYF.

Concerning this clone itself: Other DNA sequences in this specimen translate into the identical CDR3. This sequence joins TRBV6-6 and TRBJ1-1; D not resolved. V was cut by 2 bases and J by 1 base, with 5 bases left in between. CDR1 is MNHNY, CDR2 SVGAGI, per germline (reference sequence). There are 13 residues in the CDR3. For the CDR3, the DNA is TGTGCCAGCAGTTACGCCGGGAACACTGAAGCTTTCTTT. Translating it yields CASSYAGNTEAFF.

The chain employs TRBV4-3 and TRBJ2-7, with D perhaps given as TRBD1 or TRBD2 (6 bases each). CDR1 and CDR2 from the germline V gene are LGHNA and YSLEER. Trimming removed 0 bases from V and 7 bases from J, with 16 bases in between. The length of the CDR3 is 15 residues. CDR3 sequence: CASSQDSGALREQYF. CDR3 nucleotide sequence: TGCGCCAGCAGCCAAGATTCGGGGGCCCTACGGGAGCAGTACTTC.

The J gene is TRBJ1-2, the V gene TRBV9; D uncertain. Trimming shortened V by 7 bases and J by 0 bases, and 10 bases separated the two germline ends. The length of the CDR3 is 13 residues. Germline V lookup: CDR1 SGDLS, CDR2 YYNGEE. The CDR3 DNA follows: TGTGCCAGCGGCCTGGGTACTAACTATGGCTACACCTTC. Its translation is CASGLGTNYGYTF.

The CDR3 DNA reads TGTGCCAGCAGTGAAGGGACGGGATTTACCTACGAGCAGTACTTC. It translates to CASSEGTGFTYEQYF. V gene TRBV6-1 combines with J gene TRBJ2-7, with D possibly matching TRBD2 (5 bases). Trimming shortened V by 1 base and J by 2 bases, and 12 bases separated the two germline ends. CDR1 MNHNS and CDR2 SASEGT come from the germline V gene. The CDR3 loop spans 15 amino acids.

With respect to this clone: Other nucleotide sequences from this sample produce the same CDR3. This chain links TRBV30 with TRBJ1-1, with D unclear. The CDR3 consists of 12 residues. The V gene's germline CDR1 is GTSNPN and CDR2 SVGIG (reference sequence). V lost 2 bases to trimming and J lost 1 base, with 5 bases between them. The DNA for the CDR3 is TGTGCCTGGAGTCCAGGGAACACTGAAGCTTTCTTT. This codes for CAWSPGNTEAFF.

The chain carries TRBV9 and TRBJ2-7; possible D gene TRBD1, 5 bases. The germline CDR1 and CDR2 sequences are SGDLS and YYNGEE. Trimming took off 4 bases at V and 1 base at J, with 15 bases between the two ends. The CDR3 has 15 amino acids. CDR3 sequence (DNA): TGTGCCAGCAGCCCGCTTGACAGTCCATCCTACGAGCAGTACTTC. Translating it yields CASSPLDSPSYEQYF.

The chain uses TRBV30 and TRBJ2-7; the D gene is possibly TRBD2 (6 bases). From germline, CDR1 is GTSNPN and CDR2 SVGIG (reference sequence). With 3 bases removed from V and 4 bases from J, the gap between germline ends came to 13 bases. This CDR3 comprises 13 residues. The CDR3 protein is CAWSRDWQYEQYF. The DNA of the CDR3 is TGTGCCTGGAGCCGGGACTGGCAATACGAGCAGTACTTC.

V is TRBV10-2 and J is TRBJ2-3, with TRBD2 identical over 9 bases. There are 16 residues in the CDR3. Germline CDR1 reads WSHSY; CDR2 reads SAAADI. Trimming at V came to 9 bases and at J to 4 bases, leaving 14 bases not matched to a gene. The chain's CDR3 is CASSDPQREDPDTQYF. The CDR3 DNA reads as TGCGCCAGTTCGGACCCACAGCGGGAGGATCCAGATACGCAGTATTTT.

V is TRBV7-9 and J is TRBJ2-7; no definite D call. The V end lost 5 bases, the J end lost 5 bases, and 13 bases lay between the germline ends. There are 13 residues in the CDR3. The germline CDR1 and CDR2 sequences are SEHNR and FQNEAQ (reference sequence). The CDR3 is CASSPYKGNEQYF. CDR3 DNA: TGTGCCAGCAGCCCGTACAAAGGAAACGAGCAGTACTTC.

V gene TRBV27 combines with J gene TRBJ2-7; D tentatively fits TRBD1 or TRBD2 (5 bases each). CDR3 length: 15 residues. In germline, CDR1 is MNHEY, CDR2 SMNVEV (reference sequence). The V gene lost 3 bases and the J gene lost 2 bases, with 14 bases spanning the gap. The chain's CDR3 is CASSLKGRTPYEQYF. CDR3 DNA: TGTGCCAGCAGTTTGAAGGGGAGAACTCCCTACGAGCAGTACTTC.

The chain uses TRBV28 and TRBJ2-7, with 8 positions matching TRBD2. The CDR3 runs to 16 residues. Germline lookup yields CDR1 MDHEN and CDR2 SYDVKM. Germline trimming cut 1 base from V and 6 bases from J; bases unmatched to any gene: 11. The CDR3 DNA sequence: TGTGCCAGCAGTTTATCCGGTAGCGGGAAATTGAGCGAGCAGTACTTC. This encodes CASSLSGSGKLSEQYF.